This T cell receptor (beta chain) was sequenced for a study of OX40 agonist ivuxolimab in advanced cancers. Regarding the study as a whole: In the 0.1 to 3.0 mg/kg range, CD4+ and CD8+ blood T cells had expanded clonally by week 6.

Repertoires were generated with immunoSEQ multiplex PCR, while TCRdb's copy carries only in-frame clones and drops some. Found here are approximately 77,000 clones, about nine tenths of them singletons; the top ten hold approximately 2%. This CDR3 comprises 11 residues. Germline CDR1 and CDR2: SGHNT and YENEEA. As regards this clone: Its antigen remains unknown. An end of the junction differs from the germline gene, which may be a read error.

The source material was CD4+ or CD8+ T cells sorted from blood, sampled in a trial of the OX40 agonist ivuxolimab. The V gene is TRBV11-3, the J gene TRBJ2-5; tentatively, D is TRBD1 or TRBD2 (5 bases each). The TCR sequence derives from an adult with an advanced solid tumor such as melanoma, head and neck, liver or kidney cancer. CDR3 coding DNA: TGTGCCAGCAGCTTAGTGGGACCCCCCCACTTC. Amino acid sequence: CASSLVGPPHF.